This T cell receptor (beta chain) was retrieved from a study of metastatic and nonmetastatic thyroid tumors (dated by TCRdb to the early 2020s). As for the study more broadly: For patients with malignant and with benign thyroid disease, the researchers compared repertoires between peripheral blood samples and tumor or nodule tissue samples. What the research found in general, with its limitations: In both blood and tumor samples, malignant tumors were reported to have significantly higher TCR beta diversity than benign nodules.

Before undergoing thyroid surgery, none of the patients had been given any kind of treatment. Using T-cell receptor beta sequencing, the study looked back at clinical samples from patients collected from the early 2010s to the late 2010s. This clone occurred many times. Its specific antigen is unknown. No much larger clonotype is one base removed from it; base qualities were not supplied. V lost 0 bases and J lost 7 bases; the stretch between them is 12 bases long. Via the germline V gene, CDR1 is MNHEY and CDR2 SVGAGI. The CDR3, from cysteine to phenylalanine, totals 14 residues. Only the CDR3 part of the read is kept: 42 bases, read in frame from the first base. Library preparation was by PCR. The sequencing machine was an Illumina HiSeq 4000. High-throughput sequencing was used to profile the TCR beta-chain CDR3 region of every patient. Turning to the authors' computational methods: Drawing on CDR3 differences between clinicopathological groups, the researchers built a classifier meant to tell apart patients with distant-metastatic papillary thyroid cancer. The Shannon index was used to measure repertoire diversity, and the Morisita-Horn index was used to measure how similar tumor and blood repertoires were. The public sequencing data were trimmed at Q25 with fastp and processed into clonotypes with MiXCR by TCRdb, which kept only in-frame beta chains. V and J calls and clone size were set by TCRdb, not the authors. The sample records more than 70,000 clones, approximately 9% of which are singletons. The ten biggest clones cover more than 8% of the sample.

The sequence was obtained from a female donor with papillary thyroid cancer or a benign thyroid nodule (not recorded which). Some clones in this sample may be carry-over from other donors' samples. In this chain, TRBV6-5 is recombined with TRBJ2-5, with the D gene not confidently named. The specimen was blood. The CDR3 region: CASSYSTSVGTQYF. DNA sequence: TGTGCCAGCAGTTACTCGACCAGCGTGGGGACCCAGTACTTC.